This entry lists 14 T cell receptor beta chains sequenced from one sample in a study of beta chain features in type 1 diabetes. As every portion of the isolated RNA was reverse transcribed, the sequencing read expressed TCRB transcripts. Data came from immunoSEQ multiplex PCR; TCRdb stores just in-frame clones and leaves some out. The table includes about 230,000 clones, over 7.5% detected once. Material: naive CD4+ T cells from blood. Source of these receptors: a woman younger than 30 in good health.

This clone was observed a handful of times. V usage is TRBV20-1 and J usage is TRBJ2-5; TRBD2 is a possible D gene (7 bases). Germline CDR1 is DFQATT and CDR2 is SNEGSKA (reference sequence). The CDR3 covers 11 residues. The ends were cut back, 6 bases at V and 10 bases at J, with 15 bases in the middle. The CDR3 is CSAKGGVGQYF. CDR3 nucleotides: TGCAGTGCGAAAGGGGGGGTGGGCCAGTACTTC.

The CDR3 nucleotides are TGTGCCAGCAGTCGGACAGGCGGGGAAAGAGGCAATCAGCCCCAGCATTTT. This sequence encodes CASSRTGGERGNQPQHF. The rearrangement links TRBV28 to TRBJ1-5; 7 nucleotides match TRBD1. This CDR3 has 17 residues. The V gene's germline CDR1 is MDHEN and CDR2 SYDVKM. The J segment lost 2 bases and the V segment lost 5 bases, leaving 12 bases of the junction unmatched.

Note on this clone: The sample contains more than one DNA sequence encoding this CDR3. The chain couples TRBV9 to TRBJ1-1; D is undetermined. The germline V gene has CDR1 SGDLS and CDR2 YYNGEE. The CDR3 covers 14 residues. V gave up 0 bases and J gave up 0 bases, with 6 bases separating them. As DNA, the CDR3 is TGTGCCAGCAGCGTAGCGCCAGTGAACACTGAAGCTTTCTTT. This translates into CASSVAPVNTEAFF.

This clone turned up a few times. J is TRBJ2-1 and V is TRBV19; TRBD1 aligns across 8 bases. The CDR3 is made up of 18 amino acids. Germline V CDR1 and CDR2: LNHDA, SQIVND (reference sequence). The J segment lost 0 bases and the V segment lost 2 bases, leaving 9 bases of the junction unmatched. This CDR3 reads CASSIKGTGRSSYNEQFF. DNA of the CDR3: TGTGCCAGTAGTATAAAGGGGACAGGCCGAAGCTCCTACAATGAGCAGTTCTTC.

This clone was seen a few times. J is TRBJ1-6 and V is TRBV30; D is possibly TRBD1 (5 bases). The CDR3 contains 14 residues. Germline CDR1 is GTSNPN and CDR2 is SVGIG (reference sequence). With 0 bases removed from V and 5 bases from J, the gap between germline ends came to 8 bases. The CDR3 sequence is CAWSVRRDNSPLHF. DNA of the CDR3: TGTGCCTGGAGTGTACGCAGGGATAATTCACCCCTCCACTTT.

The rearrangement links TRBV9 to TRBJ2-5; 8 bases fit TRBD2. The germline V gene encodes CDR1 SGDLS and CDR2 YYNGEE. The V segment lost 4 bases and the J segment 4 bases; nucleotides outside the gene matches: 9. This CDR3 is 15 amino acids long. The CDR3 protein is CASSLGGLAGETQYF. The CDR3 DNA follows: TGTGCCAGCAGCCTGGGCGGCCTAGCGGGAGAGACCCAGTACTTC. Filled out from reference TRBV9 and TRBJ2-5, the complete variable domain reads DSGVTQTPKHLITATGQRVTLRCSPRSGDLSVYWYQQSLDQGLQFLIQYYNGEERAKGNILERFSAQQFPDLHSELNLSSLELGDSALYFCASSLGGLAGETQYFGPGTRLLVL.

V and J are TRBV30 and TRBJ1-1, with TRBD1 as a possible D gene (6 bases). The length of the CDR3 is 12 residues. V lost 1 base and J 6 bases, leaving 9 bases between the germline ends. Per germline, CDR1 GTSNPN and CDR2 SVGIG (reference sequence). The DNA for the CDR3 is TGTGCCTGGAGTGACAGGGTTGCTGAAGCTTTCTTT. It specifies CAWSDRVAEAFF.

This chain connects TRBV2 to TRBJ2-6; D is possibly TRBD1 (6 bases). Germline V gives CDR1 SNHLY, CDR2 FYNNEI. This CDR3 region has 15 residues. The ends were cut back, 5 bases at V and 0 bases at J, with 8 bases in the middle. Written as DNA, the CDR3 is TGTGCCAGCAGTTCGGACAGCTCTGGGGCCAACGTCCTGACTTTC. This encodes CASSSDSSGANVLTF. The full variable domain, with the rest looked up from reference TRBV2 and TRBJ2-6, is EPEVTQTPSHQVTQMGQEVILRCVPISNHLYFYWYRQILGQKVEFLVSFYNNEISEKSEIFDDQFSVERPDGSNFTLKIRSTKLEDSAMYFCASSSDSSGANVLTFGAGSRLTVL.

The rearrangement uses TRBV29-1 and TRBJ1-1, with D hard to call. V lost 2 bases and J 1 base, leaving 11 bases between the germline ends. CDR1 and CDR2 from the germline V gene are SQVTM and ANQGSEA. The CDR3 spans 14 residues. CDR3 nucleotides: TGCAGCGTTGAATCTGCCAGAGGGAACACTGAAGCTTTCTTT. This sequence encodes CSVESARGNTEAFF. Full variable domain (missing parts from reference TRBV29-1 and TRBJ1-1): SAVISQKPSRDICQRGTSLTIQCQVDSQVTMMFWYRQQPGQSLTLIATANQGSEATYESGFVIDKFPISRPNLTFSTLTVSNMSPEDSSIYLCSVESARGNTEAFFGQGTRLTVV.

The chain joins TRBV5-1 to TRBJ2-5; no reliable D call. Germline loops: CDR1 SGHRS, CDR2 YFSETQ. Deletions cut 0 bases from V and 11 bases from J, with 20 bases between. This CDR3 has 15 amino acids. For the CDR3, the DNA is TGCGCCAGCAGCTTGGAACCCCCGGCGAGATACGGGCAGTACTTC. Its protein is CASSLEPPARYGQYF.

This chain uses TRBV27 with TRBJ2-7; 8 bases are a match to TRBD2. V shed 0 bases, J shed 2 bases, and the junction held 6 bases outside the gene matches. The germline CDR1 and CDR2 sequences are MNHEY and SMNVEV (reference sequence). The CDR3 extends over 16 amino acids. CDR3 nucleotides: TGTGCCAGCAGTTTATCGGGGAGCGGGAGACCCTACGAGCAGTACTTC. Protein product: CASSLSGSGRPYEQYF.

The rearrangement links TRBV9 to TRBJ2-3; D might be TRBD2 (7 bases). CDR1 and CDR2 (germline): SGDLS, YYNGEE. The CDR3 has 17 residues. Trimming shortened V by 0 bases and J by 1 base, and 15 bases separated the two germline ends. CDR3: CASSVAGGQGGTDTQYF. The DNA for the CDR3 is TGTGCCAGCAGCGTAGCGGGGGGCCAAGGGGGCACAGATACGCAGTATTTT.

The chain is built from TRBV5-5 and TRBJ2-5; 8 bases map to TRBD1. Germline CDR1 SGHKS, CDR2 YYEKEE (reference sequence). The J segment lost 5 bases and the V segment lost 4 bases, leaving 7 bases of the junction unmatched. This CDR3 comprises 14 residues. CDR3 protein: CASSPGQGLETQYF. CDR3 nucleotide sequence: TGTGCCAGCAGCCCCGGACAGGGTTTGGAGACCCAGTACTTC.

The J gene is TRBJ2-3, the V gene TRBV2, with 8 bases fitting TRBD1. The germline CDR1 and CDR2 sequences are SNHLY and FYNNEI. This CDR3 contains 15 residues. V shed 0 bases and J 7 bases; nucleotides not matched to a gene: 6. CDR3 sequence reads: CASSEAQAGGYTQYF. CDR3 sequence (DNA): TGTGCCAGCAGTGAAGCGCAGGCAGGGGGCTATACGCAGTATTTT.